The entry below describes one TCR beta chain. Its antigen is not known. The source of the sample is a study of cytomegalovirus exposure and HLA in healthy donors. Study observations and caveats: Altogether, more than 150 TCR beta chains were recorded as cytomegalovirus-associated.

Germline trimming cut 1 base from V and 3 bases from J; bases unmatched to any gene: 0. The CDR3 is made up of 14 amino acids. Germline V gives CDR1 SGHTA, CDR2 FQGNSA. PCR primers comprised 60 Vbeta and 13 Jbeta primers. The table came from immunoSEQ multiplex PCR; TCRdb's copy has only in-frame clones and leaves some out. The sample has tens of thousands of clones. The genes are TRBV7-2 and TRBJ2-1, with 7 bases that match TRBD1. This clonotype was sampled from a male donor in good health and CMV-seropositive. Sequences were obtained from PBMCs. The CDR3 region has the DNA TGTGCCAGCAGCTTAGGGACAGGCTACAATGAGCAGTTCTTC. Protein sequence: CASSLGTGYNEQFF.